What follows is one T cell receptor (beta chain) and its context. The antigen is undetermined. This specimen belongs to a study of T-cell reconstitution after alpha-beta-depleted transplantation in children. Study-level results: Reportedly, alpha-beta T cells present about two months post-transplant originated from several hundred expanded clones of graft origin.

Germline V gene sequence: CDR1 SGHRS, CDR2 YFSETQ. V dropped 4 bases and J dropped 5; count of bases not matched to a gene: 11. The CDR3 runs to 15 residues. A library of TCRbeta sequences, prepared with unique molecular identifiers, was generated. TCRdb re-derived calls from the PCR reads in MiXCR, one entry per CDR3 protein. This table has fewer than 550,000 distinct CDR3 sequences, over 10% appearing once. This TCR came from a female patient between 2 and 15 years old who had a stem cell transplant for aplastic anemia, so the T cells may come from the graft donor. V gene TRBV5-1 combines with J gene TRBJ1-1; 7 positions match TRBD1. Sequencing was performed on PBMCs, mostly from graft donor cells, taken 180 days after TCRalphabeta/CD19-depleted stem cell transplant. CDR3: CASSVDRQGYTEAFF. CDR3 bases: TGCGCCAGCAGCGTAGATCGACAGGGCTATACTGAAGCTTTCTTT.